The clone carrying this T cell receptor (beta chain) turned up a few times. The sample is drawn from a study of blood T cell repertoires in COVID-19. TCRdb's copy holds only in-frame clones and misses some; the assay was immunoSEQ multiplex PCR. Of 53,000 or so clones in the sample, more than 85% are singletons; the top ten hold approximately 2.8%. This CDR3 has 16 residues. V gave up 1 base and J gave up 0 bases, with 10 bases separating them. The germline V gene has CDR1 MNHEY and CDR2 SVGAGI. The TCR was taken from a human donor in a cohort sampled during active COVID-19. The chain couples TRBV6-5 to TRBJ1-3; no firm D call. The material sequenced was peripheral blood. The CDR3 bases are TGTGCCAGCAGTTACTATCCTGAGATCTCTGGAAACACCATATATTTT. It yields the protein CASSYYPEISGNTIYF.